Each of the 28 T cell receptor beta chains below was sequenced from the same sample in a study of identical twins. TCRdb re-called the 5' RACE reads through MiXCR, storing one row per CDR3 protein. The sample has approximately 670,000 distinct CDR3 sequences, over 5% seen once. The sample was naive T cells sorted from blood. These TCRs come from a man aged 18-30 years in good health.

This clonotype has at least ten counts. The chain carries TRBV24-1 and TRBJ2-2, with D possibly TRBD1 on 5 matching bases. The CDR3 totals 14 residues. Germline CDR1 is KGHDR and CDR2 is SFDVKD. V shed 6 bases and J shed 0 bases, with 7 bases lying between them. The CDR3 DNA follows: TGTGCCACCAGTCTGACAGCGAACACCGGGGAGCTGTTTTTT. Protein: CATSLTANTGELFF.

The chain couples TRBV4-3 to TRBJ2-5; D remains ambiguous. The CDR3 is 13 amino acids. Trimming left V 4 bases short and J 10 bases short, with 16 bases between. Germline V CDR1 and CDR2: LGHNA, YSLEER. The DNA of the CDR3 is TGCGCCAGCAGCCTCGGAAATTTCGATGACCAGTACTTC. Residues: CASSLGNFDDQYF.

This clonotype was seen many times. The V and J genes are TRBV29-1 and TRBJ2-1, with a possible D match to TRBD1 (5 bases). Trimming shortened V by 5 bases and J by 8 bases, and 16 bases separated the two germline ends. Germline CDR1 is SQVTM and CDR2 is ANQGSEA. The CDR3 is 13 residues long. CDR3: CSVTLTGTYEQFF. CDR3 bases: TGCAGCGTTACTTTAACAGGTACCTATGAGCAGTTCTTC.

The CDR3 DNA reads as TGTGCCAGCCGACGAACTAGCGCCTTAGGGGATACGCAGTATTTT. It yields the protein CASRRTSALGDTQYF. The gene calls are TRBV27 and TRBJ2-3, with 7 bases fitting TRBD2. The germline V gene has CDR1 MNHEY and CDR2 SMNVEV (reference sequence). The CDR3 has 15 amino acids. V was pared by 8 bases and J by 6 bases, with 14 bases of the junction left unmatched.

A few counts support this clonotype. The J gene is TRBJ2-2, the V gene TRBV3-1; D gene ambiguous. Deletions cut 1 base from V and 6 bases from J, with 6 bases between. The CDR3 sequence is 13 residues long. The germline V gene encodes CDR1 LGHDT and CDR2 YNNKEL (reference sequence). The CDR3 DNA reads TGTGCCAGCAGCCAAGGACCTCCCGGGGAGCTGTTTTTT. It translates to CASSQGPPGELFF. Filled out from reference TRBV3-1 and TRBJ2-2, the complete variable domain reads DTAVSQTPKYLVTQMGNDKSIKCEQNLGHDTMYWYKQDSKKFLKIMFSYNNKELIINETVPNRFSPKSPDKAHLNLHINSLELGDSAVYFCASSQGPPGELFFGEGSRLTVL.

There are many counts of this clonotype. The chain employs TRBV20-1 and TRBJ2-1; 8 bases are a match to TRBD2. In germline, CDR1 is DFQATT, CDR2 SNEGSKA (reference sequence). V was pared by 2 bases and J by 9 bases, with 9 bases of the junction left unmatched. The CDR3 is 14 amino acids. The DNA for the CDR3 is TGCAGTGCTAGAAGGGTAGCGGGATCTGGTGAGCAGTTCTTC. Amino acid sequence: CSARRVAGSGEQFF.

The chain couples TRBV4-1 to TRBJ2-1, with 7 bases matching TRBD2. V was clipped by 0 bases and J by 10 bases; unmatched bases: 6. Germline CDR1 reads MGHRA; CDR2 reads YSYEKL. The CDR3 has 14 residues. The CDR3 bases are TGCGCCAGCAGCCAAGAAGGCGGGAGCGGGGAGCAGTTCTTC. Translating gives CASSQEGGSGEQFF.

This clonotype was seen more than once but under ten times. The chain employs TRBV7-7 and TRBJ2-2; 7 bases fit TRBD2. The germline V gene has CDR1 SSHAT and CDR2 FNYEAQ (reference sequence). Trimming at V came to 6 bases and at J to 5 bases, leaving 9 bases not matched to a gene. The CDR3 is made up of 15 amino acids. The CDR3 loop reads CASSGTAGATGELFF. The CDR3 DNA reads as TGTGCCAGCAGTGGGACGGCGGGAGCAACCGGGGAGCTGTTTTTT.

This clonotype was counted only a few times. The genes are TRBV20-1 and TRBJ1-5; maybe TRBD1 (5 bases). Germline V lookup: CDR1 DFQATT, CDR2 SNEGSKA (reference sequence). The CDR3 has 14 amino acids. Trimming removed 0 bases from V and 9 bases from J, with 15 bases in between. The CDR3 region has the DNA TGCAGTGCTAGAGATACCGTGGGGCGAGGGCCCCAGCATTTT. It encodes CSARDTVGRGPQHF.

This clonotype was recorded many times. This chain links TRBV5-6 with TRBJ2-1, with no clear D. The CDR3 length is 15 residues. The V gene's germline CDR1 is SGHDT and CDR2 YYEEEE. The germline V and J ends were trimmed by 0 bases and 8 bases, with 15 bases remaining between them. CDR3 in amino acids: CASSLGVNPLDEQFF. The CDR3 DNA reads as TGTGCCAGCAGCTTGGGGGTTAACCCCCTCGATGAGCAGTTCTTC.

The chain is built from TRBV24-1 and TRBJ2-2, with D hard to call. The CDR3 is made up of 13 amino acids. V lost 6 bases and J lost 3, with 7 bases in between. Germline V gene lookup returns CDR1 KGHDR and CDR2 SFDVKD. The chain's CDR3 is CATSPGHTGELFF. As DNA, the CDR3 is TGTGCCACCAGTCCAGGACACACCGGGGAGCTGTTTTTT.

This clonotype was counted between two and nine times. The chain combines TRBV9 with TRBJ2-3; 7 bases map to TRBD1. This CDR3 is 17 amino acids long. Germline CDR1 reads SGDLS; CDR2 reads YYNGEE. V lost 4 bases, J lost 4 bases, and 15 bases stayed unmatched. The CDR3 DNA sequence: TGTGCCAGCAGCCCCCCGGAGCAGGTTACAGGGGCAGATACGCAGTATTTT. Encoded protein: CASSPPEQVTGADTQYF.

This clonotype was seen repeatedly, ten times or more. The chain has TRBV12-3 or TRBV12-4 and TRBJ1-2; D may be TRBD1 (6 bases). The CDR3 loop spans 16 amino acids. With 2 bases removed from V and 4 bases from J, the gap between germline ends came to 17 bases. CDR3 DNA: TGTGCCAGCAGTTTACTCGCAGGGGACAACTCCTATGGCTACACCTTC. Translated, it gives CASSLLAGDNSYGYTF.

This clonotype was recorded at least ten times. The gene calls are TRBV11-2 and TRBJ2-7; no definite D call. The V gene's germline CDR1 is SGHAT and CDR2 FQNNGV. The CDR3 is 14 amino acids. Trimming cost V 2 bases and J 1 base, with 9 bases left between them. The CDR3 coding sequence is TGTGCCAGCAGCTTATTCGTCCGATCCTACGAGCAGTACGTC. Protein: CASSLFVRSYEQYV.

Worth noting for this clonotype: At one of its ends the junction is not consistent with the germline gene, which may arise from a read error. This chain joins TRBV12-3 or TRBV12-4 and TRBJ1-5; D gene unclear. CDR3 length equals 13 residues. Here the CDR3 DNA reads TGTACCAGCAGTTTCTGGGGCAATCAGCCCCAGCATTTT. This gives the protein CTSSFWGNQPQHF.

This clonotype was seen more than once but under ten times. This chain connects TRBV12-3 or TRBV12-4 to TRBJ1-2; 7 bases agree with TRBD1. Trimming removed 10 bases from V and 3 bases from J; junction bases left unmatched: 8. The CDR3 consists of 13 residues. The CDR3: CAIMTGFDYGYTF. CDR3 in DNA: TGTGCCATCATGACAGGGTTTGACTATGGCTACACCTTC.

The CDR3 here is CSAMTGTGARKTEAFF. CDR3 DNA: TGCAGTGCCATGACCGGGACAGGGGCGCGGAAGACTGAAGCTTTCTTT. This chain links TRBV20-1 with TRBJ1-1, with 10 bases matching TRBD1. The V segment lost 6 bases and the J segment 5 bases; nucleotides outside the gene matches: 15. Germline assignment: CDR1 DFQATT and CDR2 SNEGSKA (reference sequence). This CDR3 has 16 amino acids.

There are a few counts of this clonotype. V and J are TRBV20-1 and TRBJ2-5, with 9 bases identical to TRBD2. The V gene end was trimmed by 6 bases and the J gene end by 4 bases; junction bases not matched to a gene: 12. CDR3 size: 15 residues. Germline assignment: CDR1 DFQATT and CDR2 SNEGSKA (reference sequence). CDR3 sequence reads: CSASPPSGTRETQYF. DNA of the CDR3: TGCAGTGCCTCCCCCCCTAGCGGGACCCGAGAGACCCAGTACTTC.

This clonotype appeared a few times. The chain's CDR3 is CASSLGGTKNIQYF. In DNA form, the CDR3 reads TGCGCCAGCAGCTTGGGGGGGACCAAAAACATTCAGTACTTC. V usage is TRBV5-1 and J usage is TRBJ2-4; D tentatively reads TRBD1 or TRBD2 (5 bases each). The V end was cut by 0 bases, the J end by 2 bases, with 6 bases between. The germline V gene has CDR1 SGHRS and CDR2 YFSETQ. The CDR3 is 14 residues long.

This clonotype was picked up many times. The V call is TRBV27, the J call TRBJ2-1; the D is unclear. V lost 4 bases and J lost 3, with 10 bases in between. Germline V gives CDR1 MNHEY, CDR2 SMNVEV (reference sequence). CDR3 length equals 14 residues. The CDR3 nucleotides are TGTGCCAGCAGTTCTGGTAGCTACTACAATGAGCAGTTCTTC. Translated: CASSSGSYYNEQFF.

This clonotype was observed many times. The chain is built from TRBV10-3 and TRBJ1-1, with unresolved D. This CDR3 has 13 residues. Looked up from germline, CDR1 is ENHRY and CDR2 is SYGVKD. Trimming removed 7 bases from V and 1 base from J, with 10 bases in between. The CDR3 loop reads CAIMPGRNTEAFF. As DNA, the CDR3 is TGTGCCATCATGCCGGGCAGGAACACTGAAGCTTTCTTT.

This clonotype has only one observation. A clone one base away is much larger, so this may be a read error. The V call is TRBV11-2, the J call TRBJ2-7; possibly TRBD1 for D (5 bases). The CDR3 is 13 amino acids. V lost 1 base, J lost 8 bases, and 12 bases lay in between. From germline, CDR1 is SGHAT and CDR2 FQNNGV. In nucleotides, the CDR3 is TGTGCCAGCAGCTTAGCTGGGGCCAGCAAGCAGTACGTC. It encodes CASSLAGASKQYV.

This clonotype has more than one count but fewer than ten. The chain carries TRBV9 and TRBJ2-5; D gene ambiguous. Germline CDR1 SGDLS, CDR2 YYNGEE. V lost 0 bases and J lost 3, with 9 bases in between. The CDR3 sequence is 14 residues long. In DNA, the CDR3 is TGTGCCAGCAGCGTAGGAACCCTAAAAGAGACCCAGTACTTC. Amino acids: CASSVGTLKETQYF.

This clonotype has ten or more counts. The rearrangement joins TRBV5-1 to TRBJ2-3, with a weak D call TRBD2 (6 bases). Between the trimmed V and J ends, which lost 0 bases and 5 bases, there was a span of 13 bases. The CDR3 covers 15 residues. Germline V gene sequence: CDR1 SGHRS, CDR2 YFSETQ. CDR3 sequence reads: CASSLVKVGGDTQYF. CDR3 in DNA: TGCGCCAGCAGCTTGGTAAAGGTGGGAGGAGATACGCAGTATTTT.

There are many counts of this clonotype. V and J are TRBV7-9 and TRBJ1-1; D gene unclear. Trimming pared 4 bases from V and 1 base from J, leaving 13 bases between. The CDR3 has 15 amino acids. Germline V gives CDR1 SEHNR, CDR2 FQNEAQ (reference sequence). CDR3 region: CASSWRLDGNTEAFF. As DNA, the CDR3 is TGTGCCAGCAGCTGGCGCCTGGACGGGAACACTGAAGCTTTCTTT. Looking up the rest from reference TRBV7-9 and TRBJ1-1 gives the full variable domain: DTGVSQNPRHKITKRGQNVTFRCDPISEHNRLYWYRQTLGQGPEFLTYFQNEAQLEKSRLLSDRFSAERPKGSFSTLEIQRTEQGDSAMYLCASSWRLDGNTEAFFGQGTRLTVV.

In its sample, this clonotype was seen many times. The V gene is TRBV12-3 or TRBV12-4, the J gene TRBJ2-2, with TRBD1 matching over 7 bases. J gave up 3 bases and V 7 bases, and 14 bases lay outside the gene matches. CDR3 length equals 17 residues. For the CDR3, the DNA is TGTGCCAGCATCCTTAGGCACAGGGGCTTTCACACCGGGGAGCTGTTTTTT. It translates to CASILRHRGFHTGELFF.

V and J are TRBV12-3 or TRBV12-4 and TRBJ1-1; D is unclear. The CDR3 has 12 amino acids. Trimming left V 5 bases short and J 7 bases short, with 11 bases between. CDR3 region: CASSVTAIEAFF. DNA for the CDR3: TGTGCCAGCAGTGTAACCGCAATTGAAGCTTTCTTT.

This sequence joins TRBV18 and TRBJ1-2; 9 positions agree with TRBD1. Germline loops: CDR1 KGHSH, CDR2 LQKENI. This CDR3 region has 13 residues. Trimming removed 8 bases from V and 6 bases from J; junction bases left unmatched: 7. CDR3 in DNA: TGTGCCAGCAGCTCCGGGACAGGGAATGGCTACACCTTC. The encoded protein is CASSSGTGNGYTF.